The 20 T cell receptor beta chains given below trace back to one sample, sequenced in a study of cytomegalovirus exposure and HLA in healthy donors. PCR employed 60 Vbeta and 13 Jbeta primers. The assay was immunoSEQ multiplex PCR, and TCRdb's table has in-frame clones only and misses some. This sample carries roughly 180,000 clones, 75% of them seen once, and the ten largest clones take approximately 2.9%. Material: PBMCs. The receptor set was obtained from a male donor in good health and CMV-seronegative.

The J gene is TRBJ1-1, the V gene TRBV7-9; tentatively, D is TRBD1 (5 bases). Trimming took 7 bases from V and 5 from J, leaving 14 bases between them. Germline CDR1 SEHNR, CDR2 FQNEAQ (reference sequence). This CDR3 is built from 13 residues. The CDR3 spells CASTRGGETEAFF. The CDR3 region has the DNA TGTGCCAGCACCCGGGGGGGAGAGACTGAAGCTTTCTTT.

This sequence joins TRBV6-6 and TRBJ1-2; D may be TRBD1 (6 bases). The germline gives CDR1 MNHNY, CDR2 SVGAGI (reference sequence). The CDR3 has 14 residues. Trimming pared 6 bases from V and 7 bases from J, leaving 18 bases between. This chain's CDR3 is CASRDGTRSRGYTF. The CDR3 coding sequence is TGTGCCAGCAGGGACGGGACACGGAGCCGTGGCTACACCTTC.

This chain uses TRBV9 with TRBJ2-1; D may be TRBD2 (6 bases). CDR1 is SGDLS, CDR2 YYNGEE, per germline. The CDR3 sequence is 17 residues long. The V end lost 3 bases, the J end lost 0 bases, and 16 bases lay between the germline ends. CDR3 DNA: TGTGCCAGCAGCGCCCTCGGCGGGGTTAGCTCCTACAATGAGCAGTTCTTC. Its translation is CASSALGGVSSYNEQFF.

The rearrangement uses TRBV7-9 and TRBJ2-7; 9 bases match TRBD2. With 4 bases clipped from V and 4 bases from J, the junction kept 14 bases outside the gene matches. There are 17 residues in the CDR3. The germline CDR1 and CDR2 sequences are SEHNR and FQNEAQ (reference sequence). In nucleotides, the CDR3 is TGTGCCAGCAGCTCGTCGCGGTTCGGTAGCGGGAGATACGAGCAGTACTTC. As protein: CASSSSRFGSGRYEQYF.

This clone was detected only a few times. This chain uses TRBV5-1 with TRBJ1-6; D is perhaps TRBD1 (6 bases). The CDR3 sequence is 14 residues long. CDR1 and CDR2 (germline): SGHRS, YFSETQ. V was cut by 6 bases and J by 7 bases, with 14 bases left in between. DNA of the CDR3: TGCGCCAGCACGTCCGGGCAGGGGAATTCACCCCTCCACTTT. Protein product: CASTSGQGNSPLHF.

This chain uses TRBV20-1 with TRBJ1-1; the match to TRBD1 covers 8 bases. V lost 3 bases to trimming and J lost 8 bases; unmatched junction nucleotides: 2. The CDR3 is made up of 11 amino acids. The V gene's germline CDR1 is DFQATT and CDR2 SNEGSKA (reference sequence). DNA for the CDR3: TGCAGTGCTAGGAGACAGGGGGAAGCTTTCTTT. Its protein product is CSARRQGEAFF.

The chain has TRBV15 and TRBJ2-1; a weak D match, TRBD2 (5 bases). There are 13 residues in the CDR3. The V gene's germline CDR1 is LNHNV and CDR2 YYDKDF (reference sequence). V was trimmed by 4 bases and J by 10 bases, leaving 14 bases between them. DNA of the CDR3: TGTGCCACCAGCATGCACGAGGGAGTCGAGCAGTTCTTC. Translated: CATSMHEGVEQFF.

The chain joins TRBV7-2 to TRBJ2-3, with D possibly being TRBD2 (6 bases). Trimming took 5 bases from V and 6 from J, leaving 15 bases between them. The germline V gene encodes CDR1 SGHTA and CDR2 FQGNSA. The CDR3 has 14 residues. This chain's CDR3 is CASSREAAGDTQYF. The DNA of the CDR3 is TGTGCCAGCAGCCGGGAAGCGGCGGGGGATACGCAGTATTTT.

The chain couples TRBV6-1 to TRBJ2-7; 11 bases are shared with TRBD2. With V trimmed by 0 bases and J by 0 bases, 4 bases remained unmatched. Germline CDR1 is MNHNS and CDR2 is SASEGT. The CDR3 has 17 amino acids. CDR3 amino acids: CASSEAQLAGASYEQYF. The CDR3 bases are TGTGCCAGCAGTGAAGCCCAACTAGCGGGAGCCTCCTACGAGCAGTACTTC.

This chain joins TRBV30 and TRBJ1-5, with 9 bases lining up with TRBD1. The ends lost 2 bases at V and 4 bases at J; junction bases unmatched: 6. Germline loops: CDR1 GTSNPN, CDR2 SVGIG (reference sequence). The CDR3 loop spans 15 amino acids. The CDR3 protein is CAWSTGQGTNQPQHF. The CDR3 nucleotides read TGTGCCTGGAGTACTGGACAGGGGACAAATCAGCCCCAGCATTTT.

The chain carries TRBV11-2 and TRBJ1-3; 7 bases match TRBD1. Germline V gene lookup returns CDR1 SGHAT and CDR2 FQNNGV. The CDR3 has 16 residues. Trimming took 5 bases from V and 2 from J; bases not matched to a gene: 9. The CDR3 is CASSPQAGGAGNTIYF. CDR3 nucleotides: TGTGCCAGCAGCCCTCAGGCAGGGGGAGCTGGAAACACCATATATTTT.

The CDR3 DNA follows: TGCAGCGTTGGTCGGGGGAGCAATGAGCAGTTCTTC. Translation gives CSVGRGSNEQFF. The rearrangement joins TRBV29-1 to TRBJ2-1; a possible D gene is TRBD2 (6 bases). CDR1 SQVTM and CDR2 ANQGSEA come from the germline V gene. The CDR3 sequence is 12 residues long. Trimming stripped 4 bases from V and 6 bases from J, with 10 bases between.

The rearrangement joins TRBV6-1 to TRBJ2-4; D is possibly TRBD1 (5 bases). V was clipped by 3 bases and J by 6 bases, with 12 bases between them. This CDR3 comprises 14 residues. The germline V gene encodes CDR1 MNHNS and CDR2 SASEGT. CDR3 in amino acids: CASSDSGQRNIQYF. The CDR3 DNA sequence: TGTGCCAGCAGTGATTCAGGGCAGAGAAACATTCAGTACTTC.

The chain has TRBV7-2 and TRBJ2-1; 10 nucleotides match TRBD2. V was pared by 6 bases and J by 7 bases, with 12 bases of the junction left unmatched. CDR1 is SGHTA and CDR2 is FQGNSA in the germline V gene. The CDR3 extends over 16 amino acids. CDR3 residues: CASSSASGRRMNEQFF. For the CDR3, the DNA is TGTGCCAGCAGTTCAGCTAGCGGGAGACGAATGAATGAGCAGTTCTTC.

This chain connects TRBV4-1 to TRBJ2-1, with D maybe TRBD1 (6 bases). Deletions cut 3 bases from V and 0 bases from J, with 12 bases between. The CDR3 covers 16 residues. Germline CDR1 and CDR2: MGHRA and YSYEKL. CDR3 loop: CASSQTDRRSYNEQFF. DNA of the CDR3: TGCGCCAGCAGCCAGACAGACAGGCGCTCCTACAATGAGCAGTTCTTC.

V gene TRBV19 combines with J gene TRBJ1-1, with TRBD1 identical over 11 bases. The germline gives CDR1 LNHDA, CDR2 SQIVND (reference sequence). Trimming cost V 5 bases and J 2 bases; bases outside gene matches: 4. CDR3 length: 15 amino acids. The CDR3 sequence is CASSLGQGANTEAFF. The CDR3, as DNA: TGTGCCAGTAGTCTTGGACAGGGGGCTAACACTGAAGCTTTCTTT.

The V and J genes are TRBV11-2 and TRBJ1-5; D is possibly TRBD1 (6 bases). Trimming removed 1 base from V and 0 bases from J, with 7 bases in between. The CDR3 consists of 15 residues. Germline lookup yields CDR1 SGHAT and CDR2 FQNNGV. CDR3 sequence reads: CASSLGTVSNQPQHF. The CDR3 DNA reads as TGTGCCAGCAGCTTAGGGACAGTTAGCAATCAGCCCCAGCATTTT.

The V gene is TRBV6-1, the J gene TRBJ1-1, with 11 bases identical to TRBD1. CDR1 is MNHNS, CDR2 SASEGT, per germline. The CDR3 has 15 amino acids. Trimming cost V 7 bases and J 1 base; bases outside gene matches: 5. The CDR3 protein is CASIRDRGSNTEAFF. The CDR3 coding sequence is TGTGCCAGCATAAGGGACAGGGGGTCGAACACTGAAGCTTTCTTT.

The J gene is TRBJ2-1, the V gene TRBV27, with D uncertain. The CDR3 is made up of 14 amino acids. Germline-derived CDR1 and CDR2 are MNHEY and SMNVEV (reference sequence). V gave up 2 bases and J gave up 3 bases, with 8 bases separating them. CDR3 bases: TGTGCCAGCAGTTTAAGACTCTACTACAATGAGCAGTTCTTC. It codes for CASSLRLYYNEQFF.

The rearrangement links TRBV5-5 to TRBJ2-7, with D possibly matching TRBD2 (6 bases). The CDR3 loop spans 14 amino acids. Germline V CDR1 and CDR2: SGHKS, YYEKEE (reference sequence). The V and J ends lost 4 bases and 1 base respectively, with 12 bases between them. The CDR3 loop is CASSPGDGSYEQYF. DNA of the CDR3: TGTGCCAGCAGCCCGGGGGACGGATCCTACGAGCAGTACTTC.